This T cell receptor (beta chain) comes out of a study of PD-1 blockade in classical Hodgkin lymphoma. Study outcomes and limitations: It was CD4+ TCR diversity, not CD8+, that rose significantly by C4D1.

Regarding time point: cycle 4 day 1 (C4D1), after 5 to 7 weeks of nivolumab. Brentuximab vedotin exposure varied, and every patient relapsed after autologous stem cell transplantation. Germline CDR1 SGHRS, CDR2 YFSETQ. This CDR3 is built from 14 residues. V was clipped by 4 bases and J by 6 bases, with 14 bases between them. This clone came up a few times. Its antigen is undetermined. TCRdb's copy holds only in-frame clones and misses some; the assay was immunoSEQ multiplex PCR. This table has about 18,000 clones, about four fifths appearing once. Specimen: peripheral blood mononuclear cells (PBMCs), collected before the fourth cycle of nivolumab. The V and J genes are TRBV5-1 and TRBJ1-5, with D tentatively TRBD1 (6 bases). This sequence originates from a human donor with classical Hodgkin lymphoma. CDR3 in amino acids: CASSPMGAGQPQHF. CDR3 in DNA: TGCGCCAGCAGCCCAATGGGGGCGGGTCAGCCCCAGCATTTT.